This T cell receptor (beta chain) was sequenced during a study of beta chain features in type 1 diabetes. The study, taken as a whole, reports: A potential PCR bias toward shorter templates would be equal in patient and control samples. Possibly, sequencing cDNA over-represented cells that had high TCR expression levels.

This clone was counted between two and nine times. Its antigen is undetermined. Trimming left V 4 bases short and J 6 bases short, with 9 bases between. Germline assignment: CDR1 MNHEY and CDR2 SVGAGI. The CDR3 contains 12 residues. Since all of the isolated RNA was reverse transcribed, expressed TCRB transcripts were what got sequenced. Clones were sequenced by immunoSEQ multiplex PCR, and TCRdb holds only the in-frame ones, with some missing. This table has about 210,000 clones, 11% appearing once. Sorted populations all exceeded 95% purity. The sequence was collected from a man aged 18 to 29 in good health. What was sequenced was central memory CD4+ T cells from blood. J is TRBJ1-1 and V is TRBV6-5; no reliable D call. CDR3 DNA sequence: TGTGCCAGCAGTTCCAGGTTTGCTGAAGCTTTCTTT. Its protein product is CASSSRFAEAFF.